This T cell receptor (beta chain) was sequenced for a study of identifying expanded T cells in peripheral blood. CDR1 and CDR2 (germline): KGHSH, LQKENI. V lost 3 bases and J 6 bases, leaving 11 bases between the germline ends. The length of the CDR3 is 14 residues. TCRdb's copy holds only in-frame clones and misses some; the assay was immunoSEQ multiplex PCR. The table records roughly 100,000 clones, about 87% of them present only once. A remark on this clone: Antigen unknown.

The study's findings and limits: Clone count variance between approximately two-week samples rose with total template count.

This chain connects TRBV18 to TRBJ1-4, with D perhaps matching TRBD1 (5 bases). This sequence originates from a person between 18 and 75 years old in good health. The source material was blood. This CDR3 reads CASSPFDRDEKLFF. The CDR3 bases are TGTGCCAGCTCACCGTTTGACAGAGATGAAAAACTGTTTTTT.